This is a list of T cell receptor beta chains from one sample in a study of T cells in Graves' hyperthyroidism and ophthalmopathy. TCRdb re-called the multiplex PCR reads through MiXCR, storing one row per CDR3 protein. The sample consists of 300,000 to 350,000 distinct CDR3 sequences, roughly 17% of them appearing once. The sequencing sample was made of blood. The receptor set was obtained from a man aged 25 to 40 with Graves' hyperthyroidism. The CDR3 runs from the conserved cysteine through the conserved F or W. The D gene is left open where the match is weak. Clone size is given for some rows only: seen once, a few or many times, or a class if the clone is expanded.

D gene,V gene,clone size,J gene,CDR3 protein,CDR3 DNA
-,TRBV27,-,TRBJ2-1,CASSLGTGGEQFF,TGTGCCAGCAGTTTAGGGACTGGGGGTGAGCAGTTCTTC
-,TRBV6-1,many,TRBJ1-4,CASTVSGSKNEKLFF,TGTGCCAGCACCGTGTCGGGGTCCAAAAATGAAAAACTGTTTTTT
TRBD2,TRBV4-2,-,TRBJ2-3,CASSQGVTSAADTQYF,TGTGCCAGCAGCCAGGGGGTGACTAGCGCAGCAGATACGCAGTATTTT
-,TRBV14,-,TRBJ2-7,CASSLHTRVPPYEQYF,TGTGCCAGCAGCCTTCATACCAGGGTCCCTCCCTACGAGCAGTACTTC
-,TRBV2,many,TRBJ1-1,CASSGAGLNTEAFF,TGTGCCAGCAGTGGGGCAGGCCTCAACACTGAAGCTTTCTTT
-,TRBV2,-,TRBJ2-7,CASSAFAIEQYF,TGTGCCAGCAGTGCTTTTGCGATCGAGCAGTACTTC
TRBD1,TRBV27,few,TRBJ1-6,CASSFRTQTGGKSPLHF,TGTGCCAGCAGTTTCCGAACCCAGACAGGGGGCAAATCACCCCTCCACTTT
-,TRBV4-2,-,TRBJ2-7,CASSQRQSAPTYEQYF,TGTGCCAGCAGCCAAAGACAGTCGGCCCCGACCTACGAGCAGTACTTC
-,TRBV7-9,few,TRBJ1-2,CASSFGGGYTF,TGTGCCAGCAGCTTCGGAGGGGGCTACACCTTC
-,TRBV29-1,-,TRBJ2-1,CSVNRGGSQRTSGSLNEQFF,TGCAGCGTGAATCGGGGAGGCAGCCAACGAACAAGCGGGTCCCTCAATGAGCAGTTCTTC
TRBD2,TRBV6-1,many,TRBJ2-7,CASKTTSATYEQYF,TGTGCCAGCAAAACGACTAGCGCGACCTACGAGCAGTACTTC
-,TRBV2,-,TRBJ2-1,CASVLQLYNEQFF,TGTGCCAGCGTACTACAACTCTACAATGAGCAGTTCTTC
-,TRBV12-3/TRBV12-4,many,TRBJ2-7,CASSLSGAPPYEQYF,TGTGCCAGCAGTTTGTCAGGGGCCCCCCCTTACGAGCAGTACTTC
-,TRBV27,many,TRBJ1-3,CASSPNRSGNTIYF,TGTGCCAGCAGTCCCAACAGATCTGGAAACACCATATATTTT
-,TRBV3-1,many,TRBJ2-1,CASSQGYSNEQFF,TGTGCCAGCAGCCAAGGGTACTCCAATGAGCAGTTCTTC
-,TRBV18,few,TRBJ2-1,CASSPPVGTNEQFF,TGTGCCAGCTCACCACCGGTAGGGACCAATGAGCAGTTCTTC
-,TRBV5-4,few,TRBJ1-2,CASSLSGAPDYGYTF,TGTGCCAGCAGCTTGTCGGGGGCCCCTGACTATGGCTACACCTTC
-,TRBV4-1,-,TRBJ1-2,CASSQNLGYGYTF,TGCGCCAGCAGCCAAAATCTGGGGTATGGCTACACCTTC
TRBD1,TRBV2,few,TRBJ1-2,CASRGDRSYTF,TGTGCCAGCAGGGGGGACAGGAGCTACACCTTC
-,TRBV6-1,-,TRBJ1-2,CASSEKPGRQNYGYTF,TGTGCCAGCAGTGAAAAACCCGGACGGCAAAACTATGGCTACACCTTC
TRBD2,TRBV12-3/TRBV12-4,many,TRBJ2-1,CASSLELSGRVSSYNEQFF,TGTGCCAGCAGTTTAGAGCTTAGCGGGAGGGTGAGCTCCTACAATGAGCAGTTCTTC
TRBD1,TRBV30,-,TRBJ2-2,CAWSGGQGAIGELFF,TGTGCCTGGAGTGGAGGGCAGGGGGCTATCGGGGAGCTGTTTTTT
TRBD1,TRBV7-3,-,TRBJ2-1,CASNRKGGQRYNEQFF,TGTGCCAGCAACCGAAAAGGGGGACAGAGATACAATGAGCAGTTCTTC
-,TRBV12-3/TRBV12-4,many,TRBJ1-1,CASSFHDSMEAFF,TGTGCCAGCAGTTTTCACGATTCAATGGAAGCTTTCTTT
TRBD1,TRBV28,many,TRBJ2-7,CASSSPGTGLSSYEQYF,TGTGCCAGCAGTAGTCCCGGGACAGGGTTAAGCTCCTACGAGCAGTACTTC
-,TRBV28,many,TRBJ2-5,CASSFGGSPETQYF,TGTGCCAGCAGTTTTGGGGGCAGTCCCGAGACCCAGTACTTC
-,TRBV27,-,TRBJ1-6,CASMWQPNGNSPLHF,TGTGCCAGCATGTGGCAGCCGAACGGGAATTCACCCCTCCACTTT
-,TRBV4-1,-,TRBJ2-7,CASSLEPRGSYEQYF,TGCGCCAGCAGCCTCGAACCCCGAGGGTCCTACGAGCAGTACTTC
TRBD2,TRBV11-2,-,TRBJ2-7,CASSLDRSSGTYEQYF,TGTGCCAGCAGCTTAGATAGGAGTAGCGGGACCTACGAGCAGTACTTC
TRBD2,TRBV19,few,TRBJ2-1,CASRPLAGESSGQFF,TGTGCCAGTAGGCCACTAGCGGGAGAGTCTTCTGGACAGTTCTTC
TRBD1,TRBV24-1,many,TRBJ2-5,CATSDPRQGPETQYF,TGTGCCACCAGTGATCCACGACAGGGTCCGGAGACCCAGTACTTC
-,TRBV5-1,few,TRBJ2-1,CASSILFPTGYNEQFF,TGCGCCAGCAGCATCCTCTTTCCGACAGGTTACAATGAGCAGTTCTTC
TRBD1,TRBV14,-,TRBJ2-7,CASRTGTGDYEQYF,TGTGCCAGTCGGACCGGGACAGGAGACTACGAGCAGTACTTC
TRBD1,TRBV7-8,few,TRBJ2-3,CASSLVETGVSCPDTPPPTDTQYF,TGTGCCAGCAGCTTAGTAGAGACAGGGGTTTCCTGTCCCGACACTCCACCCCCCACAGATACGCAGTATTTT
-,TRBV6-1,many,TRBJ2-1,CASSEYGNEQFF,TGTGCCAGCAGTGAATATGGGAATGAGCAGTTCTTC
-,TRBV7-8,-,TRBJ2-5,CASSSGRVETQYF,TGTGCCAGCAGTTCCGGACGGGTGGAGACCCAGTACTTC
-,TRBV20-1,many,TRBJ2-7,CSAGGAGREQYF,TGCAGTGCTGGAGGGGCGGGAAGGGAGCAGTACTTC
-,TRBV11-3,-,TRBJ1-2,CASSWAGNYGYTF,TGTGCCAGCAGCTGGGCGGGGAACTATGGCTACACCTTC
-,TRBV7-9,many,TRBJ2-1,CASGSGPYNEQFF,TGTGCCAGCGGTAGCGGTCCCTACAATGAGCAGTTCTTC
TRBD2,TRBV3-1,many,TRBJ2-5,CASSQGLAGLGQETQYF,TGTGCCAGCAGCCAAGGCCTAGCGGGCCTAGGGCAAGAGACCCAGTACTTC
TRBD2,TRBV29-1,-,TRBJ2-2,CSVEVTGGLGGELFF,TGCAGCGTTGAAGTAACGGGGGGGCTGGGCGGGGAGCTGTTTTTT
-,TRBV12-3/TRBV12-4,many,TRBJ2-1,CASSLLVNEQFF,TGTGCCAGCAGTTTGCTGGTAAATGAGCAGTTCTTC
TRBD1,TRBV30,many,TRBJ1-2,CAWTRRDRAGYGYTF,TGTGCCTGGACCAGGCGGGACAGGGCCGGGTATGGCTACACCTTC
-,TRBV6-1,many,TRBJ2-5,CASSRGQETQYF,TGTGCCAGCAGCCGAGGCCAAGAGACCCAGTACTTC
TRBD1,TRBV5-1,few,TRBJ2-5,CASSLIGTGLQETQYF,TGCGCCAGCAGCTTGATCGGGACAGGACTCCAAGAGACCCAGTACTTC
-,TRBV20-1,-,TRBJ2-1,CSADRVSSYNEQFF,TGCAGTGCCGATCGCGTCAGCTCCTACAATGAGCAGTTCTTC
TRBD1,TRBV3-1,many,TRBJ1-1,CASSRPDRKAFF,TGTGCCAGCAGCCGCCCGGACAGGAAAGCTTTCTTT
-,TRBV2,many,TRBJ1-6,CASSPDAPVNSPLHF,TGTGCCAGCAGTCCGGACGCTCCTGTGAATTCACCCCTCCACTTT
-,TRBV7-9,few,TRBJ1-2,CASSTQVGNYGYTF,TGTGCCAGCAGCACGCAAGTCGGGAACTATGGCTACACCTTC
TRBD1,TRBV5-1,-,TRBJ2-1,CASRQGTGGDEQFF,TGCGCCAGTAGACAGGGGACTGGGGGCGATGAGCAGTTCTTC